This T cell receptor (beta chain) originates from a study of blood T cells in healthy people across ages. The CDR3 spans 13 residues. Germline V gives CDR1 MNHEY, CDR2 SVGAGI. V was clipped by 2 bases and J by 4 bases, with 7 bases between them. This clonotype was seen a few times. The authors ran a second PCR of about 6 to 11 cycles using a sample-barcoded 5' primer and a J-beta primer mix. TCRdb re-called the 5' RACE reads with MiXCR, one entry per CDR3 protein. The sample carries 750,000 to 850,000 distinct CDR3 sequences, more than 20% recorded once. This sample was also put to use in a study of T cells of mothers and their children. That study reports: Within related and unrelated pairs, thymic selection shapes TCR recombination output in a similar way.

The rearrangement links TRBV6-5 to TRBJ2-3, with D unresolved. The receptor was isolated from a boy aged 10-17 years in good health. The sequencing input was blood. This CDR3 reads CASSYLSSDTQYF. The CDR3 DNA follows: TGTGCCAGCAGTTACCTGTCATCAGATACGCAGTATTTT.